This T cell receptor (beta chain) was found in a study of T cells in Graves' hyperthyroidism and ophthalmopathy (dated by TCRdb to about 2019). Regarding the study in general: Peripheral blood was sampled at the time of initial diagnosis, prior to any treatment. To identify TCR V-J signatures that set the groups apart, the researchers used a discovery cohort of about a hundred patients, made up of 43 with Graves' ophthalmopathy and about 55 with stable Graves' hyperthyroidism. Prospective prediction of ophthalmopathy was tested in an independent validation cohort consisting of 18 to 20 hyperthyroidism patients and approximately 16 patients who later progressed to ophthalmopathy. For training and testing, the 80 to 100 patients in the discovery cohort were randomly divided in a 7:3 ratio. The study also compared thyroid tissue and blood T-cell repertoires from 6 or 7 Graves' hyperthyroidism patients. Once sampling was done, hyperthyroidism patients were given methimazole at a starting dose of 30 mg daily, whereas ophthalmopathy patients were given high-dose intravenous methylprednisolone. According to the paper, TCR Vbeta CDR3 sequencing was carried out on 135 peripheral blood samples, which came from about 45 ophthalmopathy, approximately 72 hyperthyroidism and roughly 17 progressor patients. Points the paper makes about the study in general: Ophthalmopathy was separated from stable hyperthyroidism by a 13 V-J signature model, with over 85% sensitivity and about 84% specificity obtained in cross-validation and 80%/75% obtained in testing. In validation, progression to ophthalmopathy was predicted by the model with about 70% sensitivity and 72.22% specificity, a median of around 6.5 months before onset. Sample size was not statistically predetermined, and blinding of investigators to group allocation was not performed. Most expanded thyroid clonotypes (frequency above 0.001) were also found in blood, which suggests that blood repertoires may mirror thyroid immune responses.

CDR1 is given as SQVTM and CDR2 as ANQGSEA, both from the germline V gene. Germline trimming amounts to 4 bases on V and 5 bases on J, with 15 as the count of junction bases outside the gene matches. Reading from cysteine to phenylalanine, the CDR3 counts 16 amino acids. Left in the record is the CDR3 DNA by itself, 48 bases read in frame from the first base. Worth noting for this clonotype: It has no known antigen specificity. It has no much larger one-base neighbor in the sample; base qualities were not kept.

Graves' hyperthyroidism was defined as stable when no progression to ophthalmopathy occurred over 18 months of follow-up. The hyperthyroidism patients were between 18 and 65 years old and newly diagnosed, with a disease duration of less than 2 months. Any patient with an uncontrolled infection, another autoimmune disease, pregnancy or lactation was excluded. Clinical symptoms, serum thyroxine and TRAb, thyroid ultrasound, and orbital computed tomography formed the basis for the diagnoses. PBMCs were isolated from about 10 ml of fresh peripheral blood by Ficoll-Paque density gradient centrifugation. Total RNA was extracted using Trizol reagent, and RNA quality was assessed on an Agilent 2100 Bioanalyzer. The TCR beta CDR3 regions were amplified from RNA transcripts. The TCR CDR3 was subjected to a first round of RT-PCR using the HTBI primer set and the Qiagen OneStep RT-PCR kit. The libraries were constructed in a second round of multiplex PCR and then size-selected and purified. Sequencing of the libraries was done on an Illumina HiSeq2000 using paired-end 100 bp reads. The paper's data handling went like this. SOAPnuke was used to process the raw data, removing reads that contained adapters or uncalled bases, had a mean Phred below 15, or lacked an exact match to the constant primer or identifier. High-quality paired reads were merged using COPE v1.2.5, and each unique nucleotide sequence was defined as a clonotype. Clonotypes were aligned to IMGT TRBV, TRBD and TRBJ reference segments using MiTCR v1.1. The analysis included only V-J combinations with a frequency above 0.0001, which together covered 99% to 99.2% of the repertoires. The TCS score was defined as the ratio of F50 (clonal expansion) to E x V (chaos), calculated using BLOSUM62-based TCRdist between CDR3 peptides within each V-J. Welch's t-statistics and random forest reduced fewer than 600 V-J features to 13, which were used in a naive Bayes classifier (R e1071). The similarity between thyroid and blood repertoires was quantified using the Morisita-Horn index. TCRdb reprocessing: public reads trimmed at Q25 with fastp, clones called with MiXCR, in-frame beta chains kept. Every CDR3 protein is listed once, alongside the most common genes and DNA of its rows. These V and J calls originate from TCRdb's pipeline instead of the authors' own analysis. The sample records nearly 750,000 distinct CDR3 sequences, 30% to 40% of which are singletons. Together, the top ten hold around a third of the sample.

This TCR was sampled from a middle-aged woman with Graves' hyperthyroidism. The source material was blood. Here the chain combines TRBV29-1 and TRBJ2-7, and TRBD2 matches 9 of the central bases. The DNA sequence follows: TGCAGCGTTGCGGGGGGGGCTCGACAGCGGGAGGACGAGCAGTACTTC. It translates as CSVAGGARQREDEQYF.